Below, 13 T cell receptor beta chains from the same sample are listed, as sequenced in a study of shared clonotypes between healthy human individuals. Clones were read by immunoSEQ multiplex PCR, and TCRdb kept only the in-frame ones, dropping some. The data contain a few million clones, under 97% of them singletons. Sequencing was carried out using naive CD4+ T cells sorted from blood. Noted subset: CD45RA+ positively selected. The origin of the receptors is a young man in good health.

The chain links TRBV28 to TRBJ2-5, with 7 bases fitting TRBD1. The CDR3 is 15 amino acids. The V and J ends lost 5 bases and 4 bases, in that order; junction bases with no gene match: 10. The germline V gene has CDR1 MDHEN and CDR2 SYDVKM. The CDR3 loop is CASSARQGPSETQYF. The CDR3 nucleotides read TGTGCCAGCAGTGCAAGACAGGGCCCCTCAGAGACCCAGTACTTC.

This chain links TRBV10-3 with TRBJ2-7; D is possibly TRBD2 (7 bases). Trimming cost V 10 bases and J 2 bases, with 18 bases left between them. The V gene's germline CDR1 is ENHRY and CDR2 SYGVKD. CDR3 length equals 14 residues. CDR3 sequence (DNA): TGTGCCACACGGGAAGCCGGGGGGCCCTACGAGCAGTACTTC. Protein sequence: CATREAGGPYEQYF.

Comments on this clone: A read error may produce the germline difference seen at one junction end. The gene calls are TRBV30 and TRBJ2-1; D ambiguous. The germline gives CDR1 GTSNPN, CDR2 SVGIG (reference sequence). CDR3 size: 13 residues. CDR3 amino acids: CAWSVGLGVGLLF. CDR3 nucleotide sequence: TGTGCCTGGAGTGTCGGGCTAGGCGTTGGGCTCCTCTTC.

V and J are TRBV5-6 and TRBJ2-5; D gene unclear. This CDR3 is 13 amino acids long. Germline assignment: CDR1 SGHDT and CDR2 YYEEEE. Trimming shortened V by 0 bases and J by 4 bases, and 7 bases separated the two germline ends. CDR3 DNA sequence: TGTGCCAGCAGCTTGGTAGCCACAGAGACCCAGTACTTC. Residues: CASSLVATETQYF.

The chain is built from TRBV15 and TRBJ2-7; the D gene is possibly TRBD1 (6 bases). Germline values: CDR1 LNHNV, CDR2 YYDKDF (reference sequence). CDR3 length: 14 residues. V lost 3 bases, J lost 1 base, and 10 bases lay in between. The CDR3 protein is CATSRSGTSYEQYF. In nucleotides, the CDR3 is TGTGCCACCAGCAGGTCCGGGACATCCTACGAGCAGTACTTC.

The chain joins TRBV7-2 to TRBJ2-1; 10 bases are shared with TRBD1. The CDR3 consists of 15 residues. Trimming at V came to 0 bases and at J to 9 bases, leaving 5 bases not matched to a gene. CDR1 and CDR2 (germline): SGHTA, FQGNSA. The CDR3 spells CASSLAGQGIGEQFF. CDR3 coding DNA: TGTGCCAGCAGCTTAGCGGGACAGGGGATCGGTGAGCAGTTCTTC.

Here the CDR3 reads CSVAGGTDTGELFF. CDR3 nucleotides: TGCAGCGTTGCGGGGGGAACCGATACCGGGGAGCTGTTTTTT. The chain recombines TRBV29-1 with TRBJ2-2; TRBD2 matches 7 bases. Germline CDR1 is SQVTM and CDR2 is ANQGSEA. The CDR3 extends over 14 amino acids. The J segment lost 5 bases and the V segment lost 4 bases, leaving 7 bases of the junction unmatched.

This CDR3 reads CASAQLAASLRSYNEQFF. Here the CDR3 DNA reads TGTGCCAGCGCCCAACTAGCGGCCTCCCTTCGCTCCTACAATGAGCAGTTCTTC. This chain links TRBV27 with TRBJ2-1, with 8 bases that match TRBD2. This CDR3 comprises 18 residues. Per germline, CDR1 MNHEY and CDR2 SMNVEV (reference sequence). Trimming cost V 8 bases and J 0 bases; bases outside gene matches: 15.

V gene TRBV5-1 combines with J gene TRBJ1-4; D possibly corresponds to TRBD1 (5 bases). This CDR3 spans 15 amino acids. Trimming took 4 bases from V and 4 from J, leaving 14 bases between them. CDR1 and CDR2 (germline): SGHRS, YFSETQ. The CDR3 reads CASSPGPTDNEKLFF. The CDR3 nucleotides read TGCGCCAGCAGCCCGGGACCGACTGATAATGAAAAACTGTTTTTT.

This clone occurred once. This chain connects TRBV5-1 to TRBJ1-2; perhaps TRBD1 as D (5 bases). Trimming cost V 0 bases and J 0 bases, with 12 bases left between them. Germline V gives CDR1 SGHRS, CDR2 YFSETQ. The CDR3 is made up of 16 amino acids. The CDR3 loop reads CASSLARGRTNYGYTF. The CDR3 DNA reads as TGCGCCAGCAGCTTGGCCCGGGGACGGACTAACTATGGCTACACCTTC.

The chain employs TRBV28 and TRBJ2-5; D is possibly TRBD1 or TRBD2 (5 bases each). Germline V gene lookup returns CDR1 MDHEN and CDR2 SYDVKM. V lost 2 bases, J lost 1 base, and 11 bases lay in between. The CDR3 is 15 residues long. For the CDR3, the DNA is TGTGCCAGCAGTTTACCCACCGGGGCCCAAGAGACCCAGTACTTC. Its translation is CASSLPTGAQETQYF.

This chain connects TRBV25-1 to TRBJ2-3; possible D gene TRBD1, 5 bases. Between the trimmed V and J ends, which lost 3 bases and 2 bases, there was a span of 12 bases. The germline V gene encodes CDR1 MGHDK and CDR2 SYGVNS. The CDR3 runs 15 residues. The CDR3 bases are TGTGCCAGCAGTGAGCAGGGAATCCTCACAGATACGCAGTATTTT. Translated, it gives CASSEQGILTDTQYF.

DNA for the CDR3: TGTGCCAGCAGCGACCAAGGCACAGATACGCAGTATTTT. It encodes CASSDQGTDTQYF. The V gene is TRBV5-4, the J gene TRBJ2-3; the D is unclear. Germline CDR1 reads SGHNT; CDR2 reads YYREEE (reference sequence). V was pared by 4 bases and J by 1 base, with 7 bases between. The CDR3 is 13 residues long.